This TCR beta chain was sequenced in a study of blood T cell repertoires in COVID-19. Study-level background: The cDNA or gDNA used as material had been derived from T cells, B-cell-depleted T cells, or PBMCs.

Clinical history reported by participants formed the basis on which cohorts were assigned. Donors in Cohort 3 who had recovered were those with two negative PCRs, healthcare professional clearance, or resolution of their symptoms. Original data processing: Reference gene primer amplification gave estimated nucleated cell counts. Clones were sequenced by immunoSEQ multiplex PCR, and TCRdb holds only the in-frame ones, with some missing. The V and J calls and clone size are taken from that table; D and trimming were inferred from the DNA. Here the sample spans about 360,000 clones, 87% being singletons. Sequencing was done on a sample of PBMCs or T cells enriched from blood (not recorded which). This TCR was recovered from a young man who had recovered from COVID-19.

This CDR3 is CASSPTGLAQPQHF. The CDR3 bases are TGTGCCAGCAGCCCGACAGGGTTAGCTCAGCCCCAGCATTTT. This chain joins TRBV7-2 and TRBJ1-5; 7 bases line up with TRBD1. The CDR3 has 14 amino acids. CDR1 SGHTA and CDR2 FQGNSA come from the germline V gene. V shed 5 bases and J 6 bases; nucleotides not matched to a gene: 7.